The clone carrying this T cell receptor (beta chain) was seen many times. Preparing the TCRbeta library involved the use of unique molecular identifiers. TCRdb independently ran MiXCR on the PCR reads; one entry per CDR3 protein. The sample includes around 410,000 distinct CDR3 sequences, 11% of them seen just once. The data stem from a study of T-cell reconstitution after alpha-beta-depleted transplantation in children. Trimming took 5 bases from V and 5 from J; bases not matched to a gene: 11. CDR1 is KGHDR and CDR2 is SFDVKD in the germline V gene. The CDR3 has 16 amino acids. Material: PBMCs from the stem cell graft donor, obtained from the stem cell graft. The clonotype was recovered from a human donor who donated a stem cell graft to a child with acute myeloid leukemia. The V gene is TRBV24-1, the J gene TRBJ2-1, with 7 nucleotides matching TRBD2. CDR3 nucleotides: TGTGCCACCAGTGTTGGGGGGGGGTTAACCGACAATGAGCAGTTCTTC. This sequence encodes CATSVGGGLTDNEQFF.